A single sample is the source of the 18 T cell receptor beta chains below, sequenced in a study of CD8 T cells in ankylosing spondylitis. Study-level findings and limits: Blood of patients with ankylosing spondylitis appeared to be characterized by a TCR beta motif of about 8 highly homologous variants.

TCRdb processed the 5' RACE reads anew with MiXCR; each CDR3 protein has one entry. The repertoire consists of some 840,000 distinct CDR3 sequences, with approximately 12% occurring once and the leading ten covering 0.51%. Antigen specificity for these receptors is unknown. Sequencing was carried out using blood, either unsorted or a sorted T cell fraction (not recorded which). These receptors all stem from a male donor with ankylosing spondylitis.

This clonotype occurred a few times. The chain uses TRBV6-5 and TRBJ1-2; 7 nucleotides agree with TRBD1. The J segment lost 7 bases and the V segment lost 3 bases, leaving 5 bases of the junction unmatched. The germline CDR1 and CDR2 sequences are MNHEY and SVGAGI. This CDR3 contains 13 residues. CDR3 sequence (DNA): TGTGCCAGCAGTTATGAGGGGGCTGTTGGCTACACCTTC. This codes for CASSYEGAVGYTF.

This clonotype was counted a few times. V is TRBV18 and J is TRBJ2-7; D is possibly TRBD1 or TRBD2 (5 bases each). V gave up 3 bases and J gave up 4 bases, with 28 bases separating them. Germline loops: CDR1 KGHSH, CDR2 LQKENI. The CDR3 length is 19 residues. CDR3 DNA: TGTGCCAGCTCACCCGTCAGTCAGGTCGGGGCCCGTACTCTATACGAGCAGTACTTC. This codes for CASSPVSQVGARTLYEQYF.

The chain carries TRBV6-2 or TRBV6-3 and TRBJ1-5, with D unclear. Between the trimmed V and J ends, which lost 8 bases and 6 bases, there was a span of 14 bases. The CDR3 covers 13 residues. Germline CDR1 and CDR2: MNHEY and SVGEGT. The CDR3 DNA is TGTGCCAGCTCCGACGGTGGTAGTCAGCCCCAGCATTTT. Translation: CASSDGGSQPQHF.

This clonotype was detected many times. The chain is built from TRBV5-1 and TRBJ1-5, with a possible D match to TRBD1 (5 bases). Deletions cut 0 bases from V and 7 bases from J, with 8 bases between. The CDR3 is made up of 13 amino acids. Germline V lookup: CDR1 SGHRS, CDR2 YFSETQ. CDR3 bases: TGCGCCAGCAGCTTGGATCCAGGGCAGCCCCAGCATTTT. It specifies CASSLDPGQPQHF.

This clonotype was found a few times. CDR3 nucleotides: TGTGCCAGCAGTCAATTCTCCTACGAGCAGTACTTC. Amino acid sequence: CASSQFSYEQYF. The chain couples TRBV12-3 or TRBV12-4 to TRBJ2-7; D gene unclear. V was pared by 5 bases and J by 0 bases, with 5 bases between. The CDR3 extends over 12 amino acids.

The chain links TRBV20-1 to TRBJ2-3, with 7 nucleotides matching TRBD1. The CDR3 totals 14 residues. Germline V CDR1 and CDR2: DFQATT, SNEGSKA (reference sequence). Trimming cost V 7 bases and J 3 bases; bases outside gene matches: 10. The CDR3 sequence is CSGKDRVGTDTQYF. CDR3 in DNA: TGCAGTGGGAAAGACAGGGTAGGAACAGATACGCAGTATTTT.

The V call is TRBV27, the J call TRBJ1-2, with D possibly matching TRBD1 (6 bases). Looked up from germline, CDR1 is MNHEY and CDR2 is SMNVEV (reference sequence). Deletions cut 5 bases from V and 4 bases from J, with 14 bases between. The CDR3 is made up of 14 amino acids. CDR3 sequence reads: CASSPGAVGYGYTF. The CDR3 region has the DNA TGTGCCAGCAGTCCGGGGGCAGTGGGCTATGGCTACACCTTC.

The gene calls are TRBV3-1 and TRBJ2-1; no definite D call. Germline V gene sequence: CDR1 LGHDT, CDR2 YNNKEL (reference sequence). V was clipped by 2 bases and J by 1 base, with 18 bases between them. This CDR3 spans 18 amino acids. The CDR3 nucleotides read TGTGCCAGCAGCCAAATTTATCCGGGTACGGTATCCTACAATGAGCAGTTCTTC. It translates to CASSQIYPGTVSYNEQFF.

The chain couples TRBV4-3 to TRBJ1-2; D is possibly TRBD1 (6 bases). The CDR3 is 16 residues long. Germline loops: CDR1 LGHNA, CDR2 YSLEER. Trimming took 1 base from V and 0 from J, leaving 12 bases between them. The CDR3 reads CASSQGRAGANYGYTF. In DNA, the CDR3 is TGCGCCAGCAGCCAAGGGCGAGCAGGGGCTAACTATGGCTACACCTTC.

In this sample, this clonotype turned up many times. The chain has TRBV20-1 and TRBJ1-4; D may be TRBD1 (6 bases). Between the trimmed V and J ends, which lost 7 bases and 8 bases, there was a span of 20 bases. This CDR3 comprises 14 residues. Germline CDR1 DFQATT, CDR2 SNEGSKA (reference sequence). CDR3 bases: TGCAGTGGGGTGCCGGGGGGCCGGGGGGAAAAACTGTTTTTT. Its translation: CSGVPGGRGEKLFF.

This clonotype was recorded many times. The rearrangement joins TRBV6-5 to TRBJ1-2; D is ambiguous. Deletions cut 0 bases from V and 8 bases from J, with 13 bases between. Germline-derived CDR1 and CDR2 are MNHEY and SVGAGI. The CDR3 length is 14 residues. The CDR3 DNA reads TGTGCCAGCAGTTACTCGGATAGGTCGGAAGGCTACACCTTC. Translation gives CASSYSDRSEGYTF.

This sequence joins TRBV20-1 and TRBJ2-1; TRBD1 might be the D (6 bases). The germline V gene has CDR1 DFQATT and CDR2 SNEGSKA (reference sequence). CDR3 length: 15 residues. V was cut by 5 bases and J by 3 bases, with 17 bases left in between. The CDR3 DNA follows: TGCAGTGCTTATACAGGGATAGGGGTCTACAATGAGCAGTTCTTC. Translation: CSAYTGIGVYNEQFF.

This clonotype showed up just a few times. The V and J genes are TRBV11-2 and TRBJ2-3; 10 bases map to TRBD1. V was clipped by 2 bases and J by 6 bases; unmatched bases: 14. Germline CDR1 SGHAT, CDR2 FQNNGV. This CDR3 has 18 residues. The CDR3 spells CASSLTPLWTGGADTQYF. CDR3 coding DNA: TGTGCCAGCAGCTTAACCCCCTTATGGACAGGGGGGGCGGATACGCAGTATTTT.

This clonotype was detected many times. The CDR3 reads CASSPDRVYGYTF. The CDR3 coding sequence is TGTGCCAGCAGCCCGGACAGGGTCTATGGCTACACCTTC. V usage is TRBV18 and J usage is TRBJ1-2, with 8 bases aligning to TRBD1. This CDR3 has 13 amino acids. From germline, CDR1 is KGHSH and CDR2 LQKENI. V was clipped by 8 bases and J by 4 bases; unmatched bases: 6.

The V call is TRBV5-4, the J call TRBJ2-2; 11 bases align to TRBD2. Unmatched junction bases numbered 6, after V lost 7 bases and J lost 4 bases. From germline, CDR1 is SGHNT and CDR2 YYREEE (reference sequence). This CDR3 region has 15 residues. DNA of the CDR3: TGTGCCAGCCGCATACTAGCGGGAGTCACCGGGGAGCTGTTTTTT. Translation gives CASRILAGVTGELFF.

Many counts were recorded for this clonotype. This sequence joins TRBV20-1 and TRBJ2-1, with D perhaps matching TRBD2 (5 bases). The V gene lost 0 bases and the J gene lost 6 bases, with 12 bases spanning the gap. The CDR3 has 14 residues. The germline CDR1 and CDR2 sequences are DFQATT and SNEGSKA (reference sequence). CDR3 in DNA: TGCAGTGCTAGAGAATCCGGCCGGGGCAATGAGCAGTTCTTC. Residues: CSARESGRGNEQFF.

This clonotype was seen at least ten times. The rearrangement joins TRBV29-1 to TRBJ2-3; D ambiguous. V lost 0 bases and J lost 3, with 10 bases in between. CDR3 length: 14 amino acids. Germline loops: CDR1 SQVTM, CDR2 ANQGSEA. CDR3 coding DNA: TGCAGCGTTGAAGACACGTACCGTACAGATACGCAGTATTTT. Translation gives CSVEDTYRTDTQYF.

A few counts support this clonotype. This chain links TRBV18 with TRBJ2-1; 12 nucleotides line up with TRBD2. With V trimmed by 3 bases and J by 8 bases, 8 bases remained unmatched. The CDR3 has 16 amino acids. Per the germline V gene, CDR1 is KGHSH and CDR2 is LQKENI. CDR3 nucleotides: TGTGCCAGCTCACCTCCGACTAGCGGGAGATCATATGAGCAGTTCTTC. Its translation: CASSPPTSGRSYEQFF.